Following are 25 T cell receptor beta chains from one sample sequenced in a study of a mutant IDH1 vaccine in newly diagnosed glioma. These receptors have no known antigen. Assay used: immunoSEQ multiplex PCR; TCRdb lists only in-frame clones, some missing. This sample yields 35,000 to 45,000 clones, of which around 78% are seen a single time; 6.3% belongs to the top ten. Time point given: week 23, last vaccination. In every dose of vaccine, 300 ug of mutant IDH1 20-mer peptide was given alongside topical imiquimod. Sequences were derived from PBMCs, sampled from a glioma patient whose treatment included an IDH1 peptide vaccine. These TCRs come from a woman between 35 and 50 years old with glioma. Some clones in this sample may be carry-over from other donors' samples.

J is TRBJ2-3 and V is TRBV5-1, with 11 bases aligning to TRBD2. The CDR3 contains 18 residues. V dropped 0 bases and J dropped 4; count of bases not matched to a gene: 10. Germline CDR1 and CDR2: SGHRS and YFSETQ. As DNA, the CDR3 is TGCGCCAGCAGCTTGGTGGGGCTAGCGGGAGGATCAGCAGATACGCAGTATTTT. Translating gives CASSLVGLAGGSADTQYF.

This clone was detected only a few times. This chain connects TRBV29-1 to TRBJ1-1; D uncertain. The V gene's germline CDR1 is SQVTM and CDR2 ANQGSEA. The V and J ends lost 4 bases and 1 base respectively, with 7 bases between them. CDR3 size: 12 residues. The CDR3 coding sequence is TGCAGCGTTGGATGGCCGAACACTGAAGCTTTCTTT. Its translation: CSVGWPNTEAFF.

The chain employs TRBV9 and TRBJ2-1; TRBD2 matches at 8 bases. J lost 8 bases, V lost 2 bases, and 9 bases had no gene match. This CDR3 is 15 amino acids long. Per the germline V gene, CDR1 is SGDLS and CDR2 is YYNGEE. The chain's CDR3 is CASSVGTRGRDEQFF. The DNA for the CDR3 is TGTGCCAGCAGCGTGGGGACTAGGGGGAGAGATGAGCAGTTCTTC.

The rearrangement uses TRBV10-3 and TRBJ2-1; TRBD1 aligns across 7 bases. The ends lost 6 bases at V and 0 bases at J; junction bases unmatched: 5. This CDR3 region has 15 residues. Germline V gene data show CDR1 as ENHRY and CDR2 as SYGVKD. CDR3 sequence (DNA): TGTGCCATCAGCAAGACAGGGAGCTCCTACAATGAGCAGTTCTTC. Its translation is CAISKTGSSYNEQFF.

This clone was counted between two and nine times. This chain joins TRBV10-2 and TRBJ1-1; D call uncertain. Trimming shortened V by 6 bases and J by 0 bases, and 11 bases separated the two germline ends. Germline values: CDR1 WSHSY, CDR2 SAAADI. CDR3 size: 14 residues. CDR3: CASRPRSMNTEAFF. CDR3 nucleotides: TGCGCCAGCAGGCCCCGGTCTATGAACACTGAAGCTTTCTTT.

V gene TRBV14 combines with J gene TRBJ2-2; 7 positions match TRBD1. There are 16 residues in the CDR3. Germline V gene data show CDR1 as SGHDN and CDR2 as FVKESK. J lost 3 bases, V lost 1 base, and 5 bases had no gene match. This CDR3 is CASSQVGGLYTGELFF. The DNA of the CDR3 is TGTGCCAGCAGCCAAGTAGGGGGCCTTTACACCGGGGAGCTGTTTTTT.

The sample holds a few counts of this clone. The gene calls are TRBV19 and TRBJ2-1; 13 bases are a match to TRBD2. V lost 10 bases, J lost 0 bases, and 12 bases stayed unmatched. The CDR3 runs 18 residues. Germline values: CDR1 LNHDA, CDR2 SQIVND (reference sequence). The chain's CDR3 is CATGSRGLAGYSYNEQFF. CDR3 nucleotides: TGTGCCACCGGAAGCCGGGGACTAGCGGGGTACTCCTACAATGAGCAGTTCTTC.

The CDR3 sequence is CASSPGTSGNEDEQYF. The CDR3 coding sequence is TGTGCCAGTAGCCCTGGGACTAGCGGGAACGAAGACGAGCAGTACTTC. This chain links TRBV19 with TRBJ2-7, with TRBD2 matching 13 bases. The CDR3 covers 16 residues. V shed 6 bases, J shed 5 bases, and the junction held 10 bases outside the gene matches. Germline-derived CDR1 and CDR2 are LNHDA and SQIVND (reference sequence).

This clone turned up a few times. The rearrangement links TRBV2 to TRBJ2-3; 9 positions agree with TRBD2. Germline V gene sequence: CDR1 SNHLY, CDR2 FYNNEI. CDR3 length: 15 residues. The trim removed 8 bases at V and 4 bases at J, leaving 10 bases unmatched. The CDR3 is CASSMRGGRADTQYF. CDR3 bases: TGTGCCAGCTCCATGCGGGGGGGCCGCGCAGATACGCAGTATTTT.

The chain has TRBV7-2 and TRBJ2-7; D unclear. The CDR3 spans 13 residues. Looked up from germline, CDR1 is SGHTA and CDR2 is FQGNSA. The ends were cut back, 1 base at V and 4 bases at J, with 8 bases in the middle. This CDR3 reads CASSLGPLYEQYF. The CDR3 DNA reads TGTGCCAGCAGCTTAGGACCTCTATACGAGCAGTACTTC.

The chain joins TRBV9 to TRBJ2-3; tentatively, D is TRBD1 (6 bases). Germline V gene lookup returns CDR1 SGDLS and CDR2 YYNGEE. The CDR3 is made up of 16 amino acids. V lost 0 bases and J lost 5, with 16 bases in between. Here the CDR3 reads CASSVGGQIWVDTQYF. The CDR3, as DNA: TGTGCCAGCAGCGTAGGAGGACAGATATGGGTAGATACGCAGTATTTT.

The genes are TRBV7-9 and TRBJ1-5; unclear D gene. Trimming cost V 2 bases and J 1 base, with 6 bases left between them. Germline V gives CDR1 SEHNR, CDR2 FQNEAQ (reference sequence). The CDR3 contains 14 residues. The CDR3 region has the DNA TGTGCCAGCAGCTTACCCGCCAGCAATCAGCCCCAGCATTTT. Translation: CASSLPASNQPQHF.

The chain has TRBV19 and TRBJ2-2, with unresolved D. Trimming cost V 8 bases and J 5 bases, with 12 bases left between them. The CDR3 extends over 13 amino acids. CDR1 and CDR2 from the germline V gene are LNHDA and SQIVND (reference sequence). CDR3 residues: CASVRAATGELFF. CDR3 nucleotide sequence: TGTGCCAGTGTTCGGGCAGCTACCGGGGAGCTGTTTTTT. Full variable domain (outside the CDR3, taken from reference TRBV19 and TRBJ2-2): DGGITQSPKYLFRKEGQNVTLSCEQNLNHDAMYWYRQDPGQGLRLIYYSQIVNDFQKGDIAEGYSVSREKKESFPLTVTSAQKNPTAFYLCASVRAATGELFFGEGSRLTVL.

The chain uses TRBV10-3 and TRBJ2-5; D not resolved. The V and J ends lost 10 bases and 2 bases respectively, with 11 bases between them. Germline V gene lookup returns CDR1 ENHRY and CDR2 SYGVKD. This CDR3 comprises 12 residues. The CDR3 DNA is TGTGCCACCCCGACCCGTCAAGAGACCCAGTACTTC. It specifies CATPTRQETQYF.

The rearrangement joins TRBV28 to TRBJ2-6, with D tentatively TRBD2 (5 bases). The CDR3 totals 18 residues. The germline V gene encodes CDR1 MDHEN and CDR2 SYDVKM. Deletions cut 5 bases from V and 0 bases from J, with 17 bases between. CDR3 sequence (DNA): TGTGCCAGCAGTCGACTCGTTGGACGGGGCTCTGGGGCCAACGTCCTGACTTTC. Translated, it gives CASSRLVGRGSGANVLTF. The full variable domain, completed using reference TRBV28 and TRBJ2-6, is DVKVTQSSRYLVKRTGEKVFLECVQDMDHENMFWYRQDPGLGLRLIYFSYDVKMKEKGDIPEGYSVSREKKERFSLILESASTNQTSMYLCASSRLVGRGSGANVLTFGAGSRLTVL.

The CDR3: CASRRQETQYF. CDR3 coding DNA: TGTGCCAGCAGAAGGCAAGAGACCCAGTACTTC. J is TRBJ2-5 and V is TRBV6-5; D remains ambiguous. The ends were cut back, 6 bases at V and 2 bases at J, with 4 bases in the middle. Germline CDR1 reads MNHEY; CDR2 reads SVGAGI. CDR3 length: 11 residues.

This clone showed up just once. The J gene is TRBJ1-1, the V gene TRBV19; D is perhaps TRBD1 (6 bases). Germline V lookup: CDR1 LNHDA, CDR2 SQIVND (reference sequence). This CDR3 comprises 15 residues. V was trimmed by 1 base and J by 2 bases, leaving 11 bases between them. In nucleotides, the CDR3 is TGTGCCAGTAGTATAGGGCGGGGGGCCAACACTGAAGCTTTCTTT. Its protein product is CASSIGRGANTEAFF.

The chain joins TRBV9 to TRBJ2-5, with D perhaps matching TRBD2 (7 bases). This CDR3 has 15 amino acids. CDR1 SGDLS and CDR2 YYNGEE come from the germline V gene. Trimming removed 0 bases from V and 2 bases from J, with 11 bases in between. The CDR3 spells CASSVAGGPQETQYF. In nucleotides, the CDR3 is TGTGCCAGCAGCGTAGCGGGGGGCCCTCAAGAGACCCAGTACTTC. Looking up the rest from reference TRBV9 and TRBJ2-5 gives the full variable domain: DSGVTQTPKHLITATGQRVTLRCSPRSGDLSVYWYQQSLDQGLQFLIQYYNGEERAKGNILERFSAQQFPDLHSELNLSSLELGDSALYFCASSVAGGPQETQYFGPGTRLLVL.

Remarks on this clone: The junction does not match germline at one end; this may be a read error. The genes are TRBV12-5 and TRBJ2-7; TRBD2 aligns across 7 bases. The length of the CDR3 is 13 residues. The V gene's germline CDR1 is LGHNT and CDR2 FRNRAP. CDR3 sequence (DNA): TGTGCTAGTGGTTTGGCATCGACTAGCCTTCTCAACTTC. It yields the protein CASGLASTSLLNF.

The chain uses TRBV5-5 and TRBJ1-2; 8 positions agree with TRBD1. J was trimmed by 5 bases and V by 2 bases; bases with no gene match: 8. The CDR3 consists of 15 residues. Per the germline V gene, CDR1 is SGHKS and CDR2 is YYEKEE (reference sequence). The CDR3 coding sequence is TGTGCCAGCAGCTTCAGTGGACAGGGCGGGTATGGCTACACCTTC. Protein: CASSFSGQGGYGYTF. The full variable domain, its missing parts supplied by reference TRBV5-5 and TRBJ1-2, is DAGVTQSPTHLIKTRGQQVTLRCSPISGHKSVSWYQQVLGQGPQFIFQYYEKEERGRGNFPDRFSARQFPNYSSELNVNALLLGDSALYLCASSFSGQGGYGYTFGSGTRLTVV.

This sequence joins TRBV4-1 and TRBJ1-2; weak D call: TRBD1 (5 bases). Germline V gene lookup returns CDR1 MGHRA and CDR2 YSYEKL. This CDR3 has 15 residues. V gave up 1 base and J gave up 8 bases, with 17 bases separating them. CDR3 residues: CASSQGPILRDGYTF. DNA for the CDR3: TGCGCCAGCAGCCAAGGTCCCATCTTGAGGGACGGCTACACCTTC.

The V and J genes are TRBV29-1 and TRBJ1-2; 7 nucleotides align to TRBD1. The CDR3 extends over 12 amino acids. Losses at the gene ends were 7 bases for V and 2 bases for J; bases not matched to a gene: 4. Germline V gene lookup returns CDR1 SQVTM and CDR2 ANQGSEA. As DNA, the CDR3 is TGCAGCGCTATGACAGGGAACTATGGCTACACCTTC. Translation: CSAMTGNYGYTF. The full variable domain, in which reference TRBV29-1 and TRBJ1-2 provide the parts outside the CDR3, is SAVISQKPSRDICQRGTSLTIQCQVDSQVTMMFWYRQQPGQSLTLIATANQGSEATYESGFVIDKFPISRPNLTFSTLTVSNMSPEDSSIYLCSAMTGNYGYTFGSGTRLTVV.

The chain has TRBV15 and TRBJ1-1, with 9 bases that match TRBD1. The V segment lost 1 base and the J segment 0 bases; nucleotides outside the gene matches: 6. The germline V gene encodes CDR1 LNHNV and CDR2 YYDKDF (reference sequence). The CDR3 has 17 amino acids. Here the CDR3 DNA reads TGTGCCACCAGCAGAGGACCCCGGACAGGGGTGAACACTGAAGCTTTCTTT. This codes for CATSRGPRTGVNTEAFF.

The chain recombines TRBV5-1 with TRBJ2-1; 10 bases align to TRBD2. V gave up 4 bases and J gave up 4 bases; unmatched junction bases: 2. Germline lookup yields CDR1 SGHRS and CDR2 YFSETQ. The CDR3 runs 14 residues. The CDR3 DNA is TGCGCCAGCAGCCTGACTAGCGGGTACAATGAGCAGTTCTTC. It is translated as CASSLTSGYNEQFF.

The rearrangement uses TRBV5-6 and TRBJ2-7; weak D call: TRBD1 (6 bases). Deletions cut 5 bases from V and 3 bases from J, with 21 bases between. This CDR3 has 16 residues. Germline CDR1 reads SGHDT; CDR2 reads YYEEEE. For the CDR3, the DNA is TGTGCCAGCAGTTTGAGGACAGCCAAAGAGGGCTACGAGCAGTACTTC. Protein sequence: CASSLRTAKEGYEQYF.